This T cell receptor (beta chain) was retrieved from a study of long-term antiretroviral therapy in people with HIV. Study findings and constraints: Blood dates from the mid-2000s to the late 2010s, possibly under older ART regimens. Once patients were on ART, diversity went higher but still fell short of transplant donor controls.

Version v3.0 of the immunoSEQ assay was performed at survey level. Repertoires were generated with immunoSEQ multiplex PCR, while TCRdb's copy carries only in-frame clones and drops some. The sample consists of 20,000 to 25,000 clones, 87% of them appearing once. As regards this clone: Antigen: not known.

The V gene's germline CDR1 is SGHRS and CDR2 YFSETQ. The CDR3 totals 14 residues. Losses at the gene ends were 3 bases for V and 5 bases for J; bases not matched to a gene: 7. This sequence was found in a woman aged 50 to 60 with HIV. This specimen consisted of unsorted PBMCs, obtained approximately 2.5 years after starting antiretroviral therapy. The chain couples TRBV5-1 to TRBJ2-7, with 8 bases identical to TRBD1. CDR3 nucleotides: TGCGCCAGCAGCTCAGGACAGGGAACCCACGAGCAGTACTTC. Translation: CASSSGQGTHEQYF.